One T cell receptor (beta chain) is described in this entry. cDNA libraries for TRB were generated by 5' RACE incorporating UMI labels. For each CDR3 protein, TCRdb gives one entry from its re-call of the 5' RACE reads, without DNA. In total, the table holds fewer than 80,000 distinct CDR3 sequences. This CDR3 has 17 residues. This record comes from a study of CXCR3-negative and CXCR3-positive naive CD8 T cells. Across the study: Each library held about 1.5 +/- 0.3 million TRB reads, 120 million to 150 million in total.

The TCR sequence derives from a human donor in good health. Some clones in this sample may be carry-over from other donors' samples. V usage is TRBV12-3 or TRBV12-4 and J usage is TRBJ2-7; without DNA, the TCRdb call of TRBD1 cannot be checked. Sequencing used naive CXCR3- CD8+ T cells from blood. Subset described: CD45RO-CCR7+CD27+CD95- naive CD8+ T cells lacking CXCR3 (TNR3-). The CDR3: CASSLIIGTPSPYEQYF.